The clone carrying this T cell receptor (beta chain) was seen a few times. Its specificity is unknown. The sample comes from a study of T-cell reconstitution after alpha-beta-depleted transplantation in children. Study-wide points: Among T cells one year after transplant, newly produced cells accounted for most counts and diversity. Reported findings indicate that, about two months after transplant, alpha-beta T cells came from several hundred expanded clones, which were derived from non-depleted graft cells. Certain patients had high TCRbeta diversity at day 60, and it came from recipient T cells and thymic progenitors that survived.

Molecular barcoding with unique molecular identifiers was used for the TCRbeta library. MiXCR was run by TCRdb on the PCR reads, yielding one entry per CDR3 protein. The table lists hundreds of thousands of distinct CDR3 sequences, 10% to 15% of them singletons. Sequences were derived from PBMCs, mostly from graft donor cells, sampled 360 days after TCRalphabeta/CD19-depleted stem cell transplant. This receptor was obtained from a male patient aged 10 to 17 who had a stem cell transplant for acute myeloid leukemia, so the T cells may come from the graft donor.

For the CDR3, the DNA is TGTGCCAGCACCCGGCGGGGACGCCCCTCCTACAATGAGCAGTTCTTC. Its protein product is CASTRRGRPSYNEQFF. J is TRBJ2-1 and V is TRBV7-2; possible D gene TRBD2, 6 bases. V dropped 7 bases and J dropped 0 bases, with 16 bases sitting between them. The CDR3 length is 16 residues. CDR1 is SGHTA and CDR2 is FQGNSA in the germline V gene.